A selection of T cell receptor beta chains follows, all from one sample in a study of blood T cell repertoires in COVID-19. Sequencing used immunoSEQ multiplex PCR; TCRdb keeps in-frame clones, though not all of them. The table has about 190,000 clones, around nine tenths seen once; the top ten hold 20% to 25%. Sequencing was performed on peripheral blood. These TCRs come from a man between 60 and 75 years old with active or convalescent COVID-19. CDR3s include the opening cysteine and the closing phenylalanine or tryptophan. The D gene is left open where the match is weak. The listing skips clone size in some rows; elsewhere it reads once, few, many or a size class.

CDR3aa	CDR3nt	v_gene	d_gene	j_gene	abundance
CAWSVAGTSGGNSETQYF	TGTGCCTGGAGTGTGGCCGGGACTAGCGGGGGTAATAGCGAGACCCAGTACTTC	TRBV30	TRBD2	TRBJ2-5	.
CASSRDTSGYEQYF	TGTGCCAGCAGTCGCGACACCTCGGGATACGAGCAGTACTTC	TRBV6-5	.	TRBJ2-7	few
CASSIARQGEQFF	TGTGCCAGTAGTATAGCTAGGCAGGGTGAGCAGTTCTTC	TRBV19	.	TRBJ2-1	.
CASSGLAGYEQYF	TGTGCCAGCAGCGGACTAGCCGGGTACGAGCAGTACTTC	TRBV2	TRBD2	TRBJ2-7	.
CATSGSAGAWTGELFF	TGTGCCACCAGTGGGTCTGCGGGGGCGTGGACCGGGGAGCTGTTTTTT	TRBV24-1	.	TRBJ2-2	.
CASSLQPSSYEQYF	TGTGCCAGCAGCCTACAGCCTTCCTCCTACGAGCAGTACTTC	TRBV7-8	.	TRBJ2-7	.
CATSDLRQGKFF	TGTGCCACCAGTGATTTGCGGCAGGGGAAGTTCTTC	TRBV24-1	.	TRBJ2-1	.
CASSLMQGGYTF	TGTGCCAGCAGTTTAATGCAGGGGGGCTACACCTTC	TRBV12-3/TRBV12-4	.	TRBJ1-2	.
CASSPGTGGRGEQYF	TGTGCCAGCAGTCCCGGGACAGGGGGGCGTGGCGAGCAGTACTTC	TRBV5-6	TRBD1	TRBJ2-7	few
CASSFSTTGGNTEAFF	TGTGCCAGCAGCTTTTCGACGACAGGGGGGAACACTGAAGCTTTCTTT	TRBV5-4	TRBD1	TRBJ1-1	.
CASSYAGEQYF	TGTGCCAGTAGTTATGCAGGGGAGCAGTACTTC	TRBV19	.	TRBJ2-7	.
CASSKATQVLREQYF	TGTGCCAGCAGCAAAGCGACACAGGTACTACGAGAGCAGTACTTC	TRBV21-1	.	TRBJ2-7	once
CASSLGGQQETQYF	TGCGCCAGCAGCTTGGGGGGACAGCAAGAGACCCAGTACTTC	TRBV5-1	TRBD1	TRBJ2-5	once
CASLTGTGYGDNYGYTF	TGTGCCAGCCTCACTGGGACAGGGTATGGGGATAACTATGGCTACACCTTC	TRBV19	TRBD1	TRBJ1-2	.
CASSQLAGGRGTQYF	TGTGCCAGCAGCCAGCTAGCGGGGGGGCGCGGGACCCAGTACTTC	TRBV3-1/TRBV3-2	TRBD2	TRBJ2-5	few
CASSQDGTGNQPQHF	TGTGCCAGCAGCCAAGATGGCACAGGCAATCAGCCCCAGCATTTT	TRBV4-2	.	TRBJ1-5	.
CASSSGQQENTEAFF	TGCGCCAGCAGCTCGGGACAGCAAGAGAACACTGAAGCTTTCTTT	TRBV5-1	TRBD1	TRBJ1-1	.
CASSKVASGNTIYF	TGTGCCAGCTCGAAAGTGGCCTCTGGAAACACCATATATTTT	TRBV18	.	TRBJ1-3	.
CASSYSRVWVDNEQFF	TGTGCCAGCAGTTACTCTCGGGTCTGGGTAGATAATGAGCAGTTCTTC	TRBV6-5	.	TRBJ2-1	.
CASSLDSRNYGYTF	TGCGCCAGCAGCTTGGACTCACGAAACTATGGCTACACCTTC	TRBV5-1	.	TRBJ1-2	.
CASSQELSSGAPDTQYF	TGTGCCAGCAGCCAAGAGCTGAGTAGCGGGGCCCCAGATACGCAGTATTTT	TRBV3-1/TRBV3-2	TRBD2	TRBJ2-3	.
CATSERLAGGLRTDTQYF	TGTGCCACCAGTGAGAGACTAGCGGGGGGCCTCCGCACAGATACGCAGTATTTT	TRBV24-1	TRBD2	TRBJ2-3	.
CASSSIPRLSSEAFF	TGCGCCAGCAGCTCAATCCCCAGGTTAAGTTCTGAAGCTTTCTTT	TRBV5-1	.	TRBJ1-1	.
CASSQGFPGQGSNTQYF	TGCGCCAGCAGCCAAGGGTTTCCGGGACAGGGATCGAATACGCAGTATTTT	TRBV4-1	TRBD1	TRBJ2-3	.
CASIGGTLSYNSPLHF	TGTGCCAGCATCGGAGGGACCCTCTCCTATAATTCACCCCTCCACTTT	TRBV7-6	.	TRBJ1-6	.
CASSYDITGNTIYF	TGTGCCAGCAGTTACGACATCACTGGAAACACCATATATTTT	TRBV6-5	.	TRBJ1-3	.
CASSPFRPGETQYF	TGTGCCAGCAGCCCGTTTAGGCCCGGGGAGACCCAGTACTTC	TRBV6-5	.	TRBJ2-5	.
CASSAGITEAFF	TGTGCCAGCAGTGCAGGTATCACTGAAGCTTTCTTT	TRBV6-2/TRBV6-3	.	TRBJ1-1	.
CASSPDFGETQYF	TGTGCCAGCTCACCGGACTTTGGGGAGACCCAGTACTTC	TRBV18	.	TRBJ2-5	.
CASSQMVQGSAEAFF	TGTGCCAGCAGCCAAATGGTCCAGGGGAGCGCTGAAGCTTTCTTT	TRBV3-1/TRBV3-2	.	TRBJ1-1	.
CASSYDGLAILF	TGTGCCAGCAGTTACGATGGACTAGCGATCCTCTTC	TRBV6-6	TRBD2	TRBJ2-1	.
CATSPGWDEQFF	TGTGCCACCAGTCCCGGGTGGGATGAGCAGTTCTTC	TRBV24-1	.	TRBJ2-1	.
CASSQTWGAYEQYF	TGTGCCAGCAGCCAAACGTGGGGGGCCTACGAGCAGTACTTC	TRBV14	.	TRBJ2-7	few
CASSLDRGSSPLHF	TGTGCCAGCAGCTTGGATAGGGGAAGTTCACCCCTCCACTTT	TRBV5-8	.	TRBJ1-6	.
CASRQGQGDTGELFF	TGTGCCAGCAGACAGGGGCAGGGGGACACCGGGGAGCTGTTTTTT	TRBV27	TRBD1	TRBJ2-2	once
CASSPRGLASSYNEQFF	TGTGCCAGCAGCCCACGGGGACTAGCGAGCTCCTACAATGAGCAGTTCTTC	TRBV7-9	TRBD2	TRBJ2-1	.
CSARVDNGYTF	TGCAGTGCTAGAGTGGACAATGGCTACACCTTC	TRBV20-1	.	TRBJ1-2	few
CASSTTGGYGYTF	TGTGCCAGTAGTACGACAGGGGGGTATGGCTACACCTTC	TRBV19	TRBD1	TRBJ1-2	once
CASSTTGEETQYF	TGTGCCAGCAGCACGACAGGGGAAGAGACCCAGTACTTC	TRBV5-4	TRBD1	TRBJ2-5	.
CASSLGQGDGYTF	TGCGCCAGCAGCTTGGGGCAGGGTGACGGCTACACCTTC	TRBV5-1	.	TRBJ1-2	.
CASSEGRGLAKNIQYF	TGTGCCAGCAGTGAAGGGCGGGGACTAGCCAAAAACATTCAGTACTTC	TRBV2	.	TRBJ2-4	.
CASSTGQAYGYTF	TGTGCCAGCAGTACAGGACAGGCTTATGGCTACACCTTC	TRBV6-5	TRBD1	TRBJ1-2	.
CASSRGQGPANEKLFF	TGCGCCAGCAGCCGAGGGCAGGGGCCGGCTAATGAAAAACTGTTTTTT	TRBV4-1	.	TRBJ1-4	.
CASSPPGLARNTQYF	TGTGCCAGCTCACCACCTGGACTAGCTCGAAATACGCAGTATTTT	TRBV18	TRBD2	TRBJ2-3	.
CASSAGTGAWATNEKLFF	TGCGCCAGCAGCGCCGGGACAGGGGCGTGGGCAACTAATGAAAAACTGTTTTTT	TRBV5-1	TRBD1	TRBJ1-4	.
CASSRRGGDNEQFF	TGTGCCAGCTCTAGGCGGGGAGGAGACAATGAGCAGTTCTTC	TRBV6-5	.	TRBJ2-1	.
CASRTGTGAGNTIYF	TGTGCCAGCAGAACCGGGACAGGGGCTGGAAACACCATATATTTT	TRBV2	TRBD1	TRBJ1-3	.
CASSLLTGRASPLHF	TGTGCCAGCAGCTTGCTGACAGGAAGGGCTTCACCCCTCCACTTT	TRBV5-5	.	TRBJ1-6	many
CAQAGRRGTGNTEAFF	TGCGCCCAAGCCGGGCGTCGGGGGACAGGGAACACTGAAGCTTTCTTT	TRBV10-1	TRBD1	TRBJ1-1	.
CASTPGQLNTEAFF	TGTGCCAGCACCCCGGGACAGCTGAACACTGAAGCTTTCTTT	TRBV9	TRBD1	TRBJ1-1	.
CSVGREGLGQETQYF	TGCAGCGTTGGGAGGGAGGGATTGGGTCAAGAGACCCAGTACTTC	TRBV29-1	TRBD2	TRBJ2-5	.
CAWSPRGPGDYNEQFF	TGTGCCTGGAGTCCCAGGGGGCCCGGGGACTACAATGAGCAGTTCTTC	TRBV30	TRBD1	TRBJ2-1	.
CASSGGSGGTYSYEQYF	TGCGCCAGCAGCGGCGGATCGGGGGGGACCTACTCCTACGAGCAGTACTTC	TRBV5-1	TRBD2	TRBJ2-7	.
CASSLRGYEQYF	TGCGCCAGCAGCTTGAGGGGATACGAGCAGTACTTC	TRBV5-1	.	TRBJ2-7	.